The 10 T cell receptor beta chains below were found in one sample sequenced in a study of shared clonotypes between healthy human individuals. Using immunoSEQ multiplex PCR, the repertoire was profiled, and TCRdb retains in-frame clones only, with some absent. The repertoire holds 550,000 to 850,000 clones, with 72% as singletons. Sequencing was performed on memory CD4+ T cells sorted from blood. Subset: CD45RA-negative fraction. The receptors here all came from a woman in her 30s in good health.

This clone was counted only a few times. The V gene is TRBV18, the J gene TRBJ1-3; a possible D gene is TRBD1 (5 bases). The V and J ends lost 1 base and 8 bases respectively, with 6 bases between them. CDR1 KGHSH and CDR2 LQKENI come from the germline V gene. The CDR3 has 12 amino acids. The CDR3, as DNA: TGTGCCAGCTCACCACGGGGGGACACCATATATTTT. This codes for CASSPRGDTIYF.

The J gene is TRBJ1-5, the V gene TRBV5-6, with D unresolved. Looked up from germline, CDR1 is SGHDT and CDR2 is YYEEEE. The CDR3 spans 16 residues. The germline V and J ends were trimmed by 1 base and 4 bases, with 15 bases remaining between them. CDR3 loop: CASSLRGGDGNQPQHF. CDR3 DNA sequence: TGTGCCAGCAGCTTGCGTGGCGGCGACGGAAATCAGCCCCAGCATTTT.

The chain is built from TRBV27 and TRBJ2-7; no clear D. The CDR3 loop spans 10 amino acids. With 7 bases removed from V and 2 bases from J, the gap between germline ends came to 3 bases. The germline V gene encodes CDR1 MNHEY and CDR2 SMNVEV (reference sequence). This CDR3 is CASITYEQYF. In DNA, the CDR3 is TGTGCCAGCATCACCTACGAGCAGTACTTC.

The chain employs TRBV9 and TRBJ2-1; TRBD1 might be the D (5 bases). The CDR3 spans 13 residues. Germline CDR1 and CDR2: SGDLS and YYNGEE. The V and J ends lost 0 bases and 8 bases respectively, with 9 bases between them. The CDR3 DNA reads TGTGCCAGCAGCGTAGGACAGAAACATGAGCAGTTCTTC. This encodes CASSVGQKHEQFF.

The chain uses TRBV5-1 and TRBJ2-7; D not resolved. CDR1 is SGHRS and CDR2 is YFSETQ in the germline V gene. This CDR3 has 16 amino acids. Trimming pared 0 bases from V and 0 bases from J, leaving 13 bases between. CDR3 protein: CASSLAWGSSSYEQYF. CDR3 sequence (DNA): TGCGCCAGCAGCTTGGCTTGGGGTAGTAGCTCCTACGAGCAGTACTTC.

The V and J genes are TRBV5-4 and TRBJ1-4; D unclear. V lost 2 bases, J lost 4 bases, and 9 bases lay in between. Germline loops: CDR1 SGHNT, CDR2 YYREEE (reference sequence). The CDR3 has 14 amino acids. CDR3 sequence reads: CASSFKQINEKLFF. DNA for the CDR3: TGTGCCAGCAGCTTTAAACAGATTAATGAAAAACTGTTTTTT.

The rearrangement links TRBV20-1 to TRBJ2-7; 7 bases align to TRBD1. J gave up 5 bases and V 5 bases, and 3 bases lay outside the gene matches. Germline CDR1 DFQATT, CDR2 SNEGSKA (reference sequence). The CDR3 loop spans 11 amino acids. CDR3 protein: CSADRVHEQYF. The CDR3 DNA reads TGCAGTGCTGACAGGGTGCACGAGCAGTACTTC.

The count of this clone is one. This chain joins TRBV14 and TRBJ2-7; D assignment may be TRBD1 or TRBD2 (5 bases each). The CDR3 covers 12 residues. V lost 3 bases and J 6 bases, leaving 9 bases between the germline ends. Germline CDR1 and CDR2: SGHDN and FVKESK. This chain's CDR3 is CASSQRGREQYF. The CDR3 coding sequence is TGTGCCAGCAGCCAGAGGGGACGCGAGCAGTACTTC.

This chain joins TRBV30 and TRBJ2-7; D may be TRBD1 (5 bases). Trimming removed 4 bases from V and 6 bases from J, with 13 bases in between. Germline CDR1 GTSNPN, CDR2 SVGIG (reference sequence). CDR3 length: 12 amino acids. CDR3 DNA: TGTGCCTGGAATGTGGCAGGGATCGAGCAGTACTTC. This gives the protein CAWNVAGIEQYF.

The chain combines TRBV4-1 with TRBJ2-7; D is undetermined. With 3 bases removed from V and 3 bases from J, the gap between germline ends came to 9 bases. CDR1 and CDR2 (germline): MGHRA, YSYEKL. The CDR3 covers 13 residues. Written as DNA, the CDR3 is TGCGCCAGCAGCCAGGGTCCCCTCTACGAGCAGTACTTC. Protein product: CASSQGPLYEQYF.